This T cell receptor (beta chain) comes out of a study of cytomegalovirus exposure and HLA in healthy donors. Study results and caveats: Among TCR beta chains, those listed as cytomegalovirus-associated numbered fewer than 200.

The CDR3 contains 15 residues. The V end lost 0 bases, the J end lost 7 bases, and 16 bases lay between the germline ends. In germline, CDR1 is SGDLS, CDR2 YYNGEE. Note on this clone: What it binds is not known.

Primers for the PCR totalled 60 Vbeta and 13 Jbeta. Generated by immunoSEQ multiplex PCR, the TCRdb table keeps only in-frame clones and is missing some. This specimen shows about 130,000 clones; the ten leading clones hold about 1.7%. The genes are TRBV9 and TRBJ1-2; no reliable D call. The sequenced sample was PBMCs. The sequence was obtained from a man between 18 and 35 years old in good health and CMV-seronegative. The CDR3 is CASSVGGSRDGGYTF. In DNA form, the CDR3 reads TGTGCCAGCAGCGTAGGCGGATCTCGGGATGGTGGCTACACCTTC.